The next 20 T cell receptor beta chains were all read from a single sample in a study of T cells in Graves' hyperthyroidism and ophthalmopathy. Amplification of TCR beta CDR3 regions was performed using RNA transcripts as template. TCR CDR3 regions were first amplified by RT-PCR with HTBI primers. One entry per CDR3 protein results from TCRdb running MiXCR on the multiplex PCR reads. Here the sample spans about 590,000 distinct CDR3 sequences, 12% to 15% being singletons. Sequenced: blood. Receptors originate from a woman younger than 30 with Graves' ophthalmopathy.

This chain uses TRBV11-3 with TRBJ2-1; TRBD2 agrees at 11 bases. There are 18 residues in the CDR3. Germline trimming cut 1 base from V and 0 bases from J; bases unmatched to any gene: 5. Germline V gives CDR1 SGHNT, CDR2 YENEEA. In DNA form, the CDR3 reads TGTGCCAGCAGCTTAGCTCTAGCGGGAGGCCTCTCCTACAATGAGCAGTTCTTC. Its protein is CASSLALAGGLSYNEQFF.

This clonotype was found many times. This chain links TRBV27 with TRBJ2-3; D possibly corresponds to TRBD2 (5 bases). The CDR3 covers 13 residues. V shed 8 bases and J shed 4 bases, with 13 bases lying between them. Germline V lookup: CDR1 MNHEY, CDR2 SMNVEV (reference sequence). CDR3 in amino acids: CASSADFADTQYF. CDR3 in DNA: TGTGCCAGCTCAGCGGATTTCGCAGATACGCAGTATTTT.

This clonotype was picked up many times. The chain links TRBV28 to TRBJ2-1; the D gene is possibly TRBD1 (5 bases). Trimming pared 5 bases from V and 6 bases from J, leaving 20 bases between. The CDR3 loop spans 16 amino acids. The germline V gene encodes CDR1 MDHEN and CDR2 SYDVKM. The CDR3 DNA reads TGTGCCAGCAGTGCCTTCAGGGTAGAGAAGTTCAATGAGCAGTTCTTC. Translated, it gives CASSAFRVEKFNEQFF.

This clonotype was recorded many times. The J gene is TRBJ1-5, the V gene TRBV12-3 or TRBV12-4; TRBD1 might be the D (5 bases). The CDR3 is 15 residues long. V lost 3 bases, J lost 6 bases, and 15 bases lay in between. The CDR3 spells CASSLGVGVGQPQHF. The CDR3 region has the DNA TGTGCCAGCAGTTTGGGGGTCGGGGTAGGTCAGCCCCAGCATTTT.

The chain combines TRBV13 with TRBJ2-7; D is tentatively TRBD1 or TRBD2 (5 bases each). Trimming removed 2 bases from V and 6 bases from J, with 17 bases in between. Germline assignment: CDR1 PRHDT and CDR2 FYEKMQ (reference sequence). There are 15 residues in the CDR3. This chain's CDR3 is CASSLKIGESCEQYF. As DNA, the CDR3 is TGTGCCAGCAGCTTAAAAATAGGGGAGAGCTGCGAGCAGTACTTC.

This clonotype has a count of ten or more. The CDR3 coding sequence is TGTGCCAGCAGCCCTTGGCGGGGACACAGCTCCTACAATGAGCAGTTCTTC. Its protein product is CASSPWRGHSSYNEQFF. The rearrangement joins TRBV7-3 to TRBJ2-1; either TRBD1 or TRBD2 may supply D (6 bases each). Trimming took off 5 bases at V and 0 bases at J, with 17 bases between the two ends. Germline V gene data show CDR1 as SGHTA and CDR2 as FQGTGA. The CDR3 is 17 residues long.

The table lists this clonotype with many counts. This chain connects TRBV6-1 to TRBJ1-2, with TRBD1 identical over 8 bases. The CDR3 runs 14 residues. Per the germline V gene, CDR1 is MNHNS and CDR2 is SASEGT. With 5 bases clipped from V and 8 bases from J, the junction kept 10 bases outside the gene matches. The CDR3 DNA sequence: TGTGCCAGCAGTCTAAATGGACAGGGAGGAGGCTACACCTTC. It is translated as CASSLNGQGGGYTF.

Remarks on this clonotype: Since a much larger clone is just one base distant, this may be a read error. The chain recombines TRBV5-1 with TRBJ2-1; no definite D call. The CDR3 has 13 residues. The germline V gene has CDR1 SGHRS and CDR2 YFSETQ. CDR3 in amino acids: CASSLARPSEQFF. In DNA form, the CDR3 reads TGTGCCAGCAGCTTGGCCAGGCCATCTGAGCAGTTCTTC.

The V gene is TRBV6-1, the J gene TRBJ1-5; perhaps TRBD1 as D (5 bases). This CDR3 has 13 residues. Trimming removed 8 bases at V and 3 bases at J, with 11 bases between. The V gene's germline CDR1 is MNHNS and CDR2 SASEGT. CDR3 protein: CASRDSHNQPQHF. In nucleotides, the CDR3 is TGTGCCAGCCGAGACAGCCACAATCAGCCCCAGCATTTT.

This clonotype came up many times. This chain joins TRBV3-1 and TRBJ2-2; D may be TRBD1 or TRBD2 (6 bases each). There are 17 residues in the CDR3. In germline, CDR1 is LGHDT, CDR2 YNNKEL (reference sequence). V was clipped by 1 base and J by 7 bases, with 19 bases between them. The CDR3 nucleotides are TGTGCCAGCAGCCAAGCGATTGTTGCGGGACAAGGCGGGGAGCTGTTTTTT. It is translated as CASSQAIVAGQGGELFF.

The rearrangement joins TRBV4-2 to TRBJ2-7; D may be TRBD1 or TRBD2 (6 bases each). This CDR3 contains 14 residues. Germline V gives CDR1 LGHNA, CDR2 YNFKEQ. V lost 0 bases and J lost 6, with 12 bases in between. The CDR3 coding sequence is TGTGCCAGCAGCCAAGAATCACGGGGGCCCGAGCAGTACTTC. It translates to CASSQESRGPEQYF.

The CDR3 reads CASSPAAGRPEGEQYF. CDR3 DNA: TGTGCCAGCAGCCCCGCGGCGGGGCGACCGGAAGGGGAGCAGTACTTC. The rearrangement links TRBV7-6 to TRBJ2-7, with D tentatively TRBD2 (6 bases). The CDR3 covers 16 residues. The V gene's germline CDR1 is SGHVS and CDR2 FNYEAQ. The V end was cut by 5 bases, the J end by 7 bases, with 24 bases between.

V is TRBV12-5 and J is TRBJ2-3; 8 bases fit TRBD2. The CDR3 is made up of 17 amino acids. V was pared by 1 base and J by 3 bases, with 9 bases of the junction left unmatched. Germline CDR1 is LGHNT and CDR2 is FRNRAP. The CDR3 DNA is TGTGCTAGTGGTTTGGGTCGGAGCGGGAGTTGGACAGATACGCAGTATTTT. Translation: CASGLGRSGSWTDTQYF. Filled out from reference TRBV12-5 and TRBJ2-3, the complete variable domain reads DARVTQTPRHKVTEMGQEVTMRCQPILGHNTVFWYRQTMMQGLELLAYFRNRAPLDDSGMPKDRFSAEMPDATLATLKIQPSEPRDSAVYFCASGLGRSGSWTDTQYFGPGTRLTVL.

The rearrangement uses TRBV19 and TRBJ1-2; tentative D call: TRBD1 (5 bases). Trimming left V 3 bases short and J 7 bases short, with 12 bases between. The CDR3 has 13 amino acids. The germline gives CDR1 LNHDA, CDR2 SQIVND (reference sequence). This chain's CDR3 is CASSMRGKSGYTF. The CDR3 nucleotides read TGTGCCAGTAGTATGCGGGGGAAGAGTGGCTACACCTTC. Drawing the rest from reference TRBV19 and TRBJ1-2, the complete variable domain is DGGITQSPKYLFRKEGQNVTLSCEQNLNHDAMYWYRQDPGQGLRLIYYSQIVNDFQKGDIAEGYSVSREKKESFPLTVTSAQKNPTAFYLCASSMRGKSGYTFGSGTRLTVV.

This clonotype was counted at least ten times. The rearrangement links TRBV13 to TRBJ2-1, with D possibly TRBD2 on 5 matching bases. This CDR3 is built from 17 residues. CDR1 is PRHDT, CDR2 FYEKMQ, per germline (reference sequence). Trimming pared 1 base from V and 7 bases from J, leaving 20 bases between. CDR3 region: CASSLVAGVLLGNEQFF. CDR3 in DNA: TGTGCCAGCAGCTTAGTTGCGGGCGTCCTCCTAGGGAATGAGCAGTTCTTC.

This clonotype was recorded at least ten times. The V call is TRBV20-1, the J call TRBJ1-5, with 7 bases aligning to TRBD1. Germline V gene lookup returns CDR1 DFQATT and CDR2 SNEGSKA (reference sequence). The CDR3 is 18 residues long. V trimming: 2 bases; J trimming: 0 bases; junction bases outside the gene matches: 13. The CDR3 DNA reads as TGCAGTGCTAGACCCCGGGACAGAAGTGCTAATAGCAATCAGCCCCAGCATTTT. Translating gives CSARPRDRSANSNQPQHF.

The V gene is TRBV20-1, the J gene TRBJ1-3; D is possibly TRBD1 (5 bases). V was pared by 6 bases and J by 0 bases, with 15 bases between. Germline-derived CDR1 and CDR2 are DFQATT and SNEGSKA (reference sequence). The CDR3 loop spans 15 amino acids. For the CDR3, the DNA is TGCAGTGCCACCGACAGATCCCTCTCTGGAAACACCATATATTTT. Protein sequence: CSATDRSLSGNTIYF.

This clonotype was counted ten times or more. The chain is built from TRBV12-3 or TRBV12-4 and TRBJ2-3; D may be TRBD1 (5 bases). This CDR3 contains 16 residues. The V and J ends lost 2 bases and 2 bases respectively, with 14 bases between them. CDR3 coding DNA: TGTGCCAGCAGTTTATCGCGCTTGACAGACACAGATACGCAGTATTTT. It codes for CASSLSRLTDTDTQYF.

The chain has TRBV20-1 and TRBJ2-2, with TRBD2 matching 7 bases. This CDR3 contains 16 residues. The junction had 18 bases not matched to a gene; V was cut back by 7 bases and J by 7 bases. From germline, CDR1 is DFQATT and CDR2 SNEGSKA (reference sequence). CDR3 DNA sequence: TGCAGTGTTCCTGGCAGGGAGGGTTCCCTCTTCGGGGAGCTGTTTTTT. It encodes CSVPGREGSLFGELFF.

This clonotype was found many times. This rearrangement joins TRBV9 to TRBJ2-3, with TRBD2 identical over 7 bases. The length of the CDR3 is 15 residues. CDR1 is SGDLS and CDR2 is YYNGEE in the germline V gene. Trimming took 3 bases from V and 2 from J; bases not matched to a gene: 6. The chain's CDR3 is CASSDSGRHTDTQYF. The CDR3 DNA sequence: TGTGCCAGCAGCGATAGCGGGCGTCACACAGATACGCAGTATTTT.